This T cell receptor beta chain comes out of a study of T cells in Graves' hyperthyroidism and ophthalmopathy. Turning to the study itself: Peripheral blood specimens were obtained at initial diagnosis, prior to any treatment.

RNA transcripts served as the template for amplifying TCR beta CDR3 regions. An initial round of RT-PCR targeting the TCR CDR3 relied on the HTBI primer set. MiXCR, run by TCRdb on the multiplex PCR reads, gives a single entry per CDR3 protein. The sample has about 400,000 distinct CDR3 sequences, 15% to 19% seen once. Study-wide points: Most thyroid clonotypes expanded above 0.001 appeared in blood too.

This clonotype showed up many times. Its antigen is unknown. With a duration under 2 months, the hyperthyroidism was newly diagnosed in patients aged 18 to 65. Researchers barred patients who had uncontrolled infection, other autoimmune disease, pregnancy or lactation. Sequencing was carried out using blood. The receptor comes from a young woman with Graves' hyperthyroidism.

CDR3 region: CASSLTGQGAGNEQFF. The CDR3 DNA is TGTGCCAGCAGCTTAACGGGACAGGGGGCAGGCAATGAGCAGTTCTTC. The V gene is TRBV7-3, the J gene TRBJ2-1; 12 positions match TRBD1. V dropped 0 bases and J dropped 6; count of bases not matched to a gene: 3. Germline V gives CDR1 SGHTA, CDR2 FQGTGA. This CDR3 contains 16 residues.